The clone carrying this TCR beta chain occurred a few times. The target antigen is unknown. TCRdb ran MiXCR on the 5' RACE reads and lists one entry per CDR3 protein. Among 450,000 to 600,000 distinct CDR3 sequences listed, around 22% were seen once. The germline CDR1 and CDR2 sequences are MRHNA and SNTAGT. V was cut by 3 bases and J by 5 bases, with 8 bases left in between. The CDR3 has 13 amino acids. These data come from a study of identical twins. Findings and limits, study-wide: Instead of following the same donors, the conclusions were based on cross-sectional statistical analysis.

These data were likewise used in another study, on yellow fever vaccine responses in identical twins.

Sequenced sample: CD4+ T cells sorted from blood. The rearrangement links TRBV6-4 to TRBJ1-5; possibly TRBD1 for D (6 bases). This clonotype was obtained from a woman aged 18-29 years in good health. The chain's CDR3 is CASSEGGYQPQHF. Here the CDR3 DNA reads TGTGCCAGCAGTGAGGGGGGCTATCAGCCCCAGCATTTT.